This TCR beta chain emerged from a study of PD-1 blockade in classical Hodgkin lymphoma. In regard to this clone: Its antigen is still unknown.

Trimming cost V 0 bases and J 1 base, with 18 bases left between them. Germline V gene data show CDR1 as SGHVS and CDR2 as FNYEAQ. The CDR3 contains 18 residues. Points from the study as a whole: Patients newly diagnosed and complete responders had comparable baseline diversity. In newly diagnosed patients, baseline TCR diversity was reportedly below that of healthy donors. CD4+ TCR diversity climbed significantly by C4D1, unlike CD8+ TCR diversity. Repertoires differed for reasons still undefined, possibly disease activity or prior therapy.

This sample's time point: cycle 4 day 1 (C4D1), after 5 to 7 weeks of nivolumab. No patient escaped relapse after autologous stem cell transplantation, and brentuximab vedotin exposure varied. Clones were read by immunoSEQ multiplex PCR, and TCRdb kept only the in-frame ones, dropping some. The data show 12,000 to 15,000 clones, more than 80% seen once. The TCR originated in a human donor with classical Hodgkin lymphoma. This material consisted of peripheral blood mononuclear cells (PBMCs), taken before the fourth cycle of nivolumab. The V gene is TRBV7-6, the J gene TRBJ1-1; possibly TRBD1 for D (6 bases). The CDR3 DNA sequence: TGTGCCAGCAGCTTAGCTCCCTGGGGGCCCCGAAGGAACACTGAAGCTTTCTTT. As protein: CASSLAPWGPRRNTEAFF.